What follows is one TCR beta chain and its context. This entry comes from a study of CD8+CD57+ T cells in acquired aplastic anemia. Study details: Sorting CD4+ and CD8+ cells gave DNA averaging roughly 3.5 ug.

The sequenced patients had an expansion of CD8+CD57+ cells seen by flow cytometry. All patients were therapy-naive when blood was sampled. The use of genomic DNA as template underpinned the TCR beta VDJ and CDR3 profiling. TCRdb analysed the reads with MiXCR anew, one entry per CDR3 protein. The table records about 250,000 distinct CDR3 sequences, 40% to 50% of them present only once. Trimming shortened V by 3 bases and J by 3 bases, and 13 bases separated the two germline ends. CDR1 is WSHSY and CDR2 is SAAADI in the germline V gene. There are 15 residues in the CDR3. This receptor was taken from a human donor with aplastic anemia. Specimen: sorted CD4+, CD8+, or CD8+CD57+ T cells (not recorded which) from PBMCs. The chain combines TRBV10-2 with TRBJ2-3, with D maybe TRBD1 (5 bases). CDR3 sequence reads: CASSEGDGHTDTQYF. CDR3 nucleotide sequence: TGCGCCAGCAGTGAAGGGGATGGTCATACAGATACGCAGTATTTT.